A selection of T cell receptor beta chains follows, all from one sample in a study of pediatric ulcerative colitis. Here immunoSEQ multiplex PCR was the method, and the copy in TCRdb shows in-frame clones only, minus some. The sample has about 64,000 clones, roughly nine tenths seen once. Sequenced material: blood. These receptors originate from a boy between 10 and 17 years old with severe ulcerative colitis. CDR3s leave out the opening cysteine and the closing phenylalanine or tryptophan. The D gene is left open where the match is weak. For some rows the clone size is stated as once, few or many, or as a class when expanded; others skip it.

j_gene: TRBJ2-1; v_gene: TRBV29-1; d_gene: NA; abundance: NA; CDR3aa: SVGVGANEQF
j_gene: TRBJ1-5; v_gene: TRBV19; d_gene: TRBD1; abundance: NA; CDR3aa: AADRVGIHQPQH
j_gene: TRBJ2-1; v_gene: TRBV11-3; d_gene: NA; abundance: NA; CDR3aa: ASSLDWASYNEQF
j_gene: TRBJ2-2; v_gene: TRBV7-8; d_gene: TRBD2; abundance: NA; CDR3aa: ASSLLPSGSPGELF
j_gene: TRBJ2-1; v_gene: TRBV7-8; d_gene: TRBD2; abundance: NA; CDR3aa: ASSSVLAGVDNEQF
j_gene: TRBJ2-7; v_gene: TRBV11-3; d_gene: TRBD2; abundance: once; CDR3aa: ASSLLAGVQY
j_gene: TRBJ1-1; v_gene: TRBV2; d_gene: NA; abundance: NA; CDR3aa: ASSVGMNTEAF
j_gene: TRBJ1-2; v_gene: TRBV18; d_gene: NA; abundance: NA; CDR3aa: ASSPLQEHSFNYGYT
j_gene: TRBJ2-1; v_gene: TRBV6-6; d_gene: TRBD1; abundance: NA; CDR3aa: ASSYGQDNEQF
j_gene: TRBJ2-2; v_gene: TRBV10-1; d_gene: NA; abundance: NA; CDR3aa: ASSEAVTGELF
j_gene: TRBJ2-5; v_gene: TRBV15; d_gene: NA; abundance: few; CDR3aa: ATSRDRAHQETQY
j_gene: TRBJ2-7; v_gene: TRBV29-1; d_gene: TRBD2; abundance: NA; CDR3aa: SVAGLAGVSSYEQY
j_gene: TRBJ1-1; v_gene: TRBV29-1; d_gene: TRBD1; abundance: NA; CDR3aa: SVQGTGEAF
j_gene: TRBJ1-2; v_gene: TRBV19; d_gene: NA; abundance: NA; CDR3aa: ASSISDFYGYT
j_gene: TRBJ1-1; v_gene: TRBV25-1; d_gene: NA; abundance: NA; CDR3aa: ASSELGEAF